This T cell receptor beta chain originates from a study of PD-1 blockade in classical Hodgkin lymphoma. All patients relapsed after autologous stem cell transplantation, and brentuximab vedotin exposure varied. This clone is a singleton in its sample. Assay: immunoSEQ multiplex PCR; the TCRdb copy retains only in-frame clones and omits some. Among about 21,000 clones listed, roughly 72% were seen once. The receptor's source is a human donor with classical Hodgkin lymphoma. The material was peripheral blood mononuclear cells (PBMCs), obtained at baseline.

The CDR3 sequence: CASSLGGLAVGGYTF. CDR3 nucleotide sequence: TGTGCCAGCAGCTTGGGGGGGTTGGCAGTAGGTGGCTACACCTTC. V gene TRBV5-4 combines with J gene TRBJ1-2; possible D gene TRBD1, 5 bases. CDR1 and CDR2 (germline): SGHNT, YYREEE (reference sequence). Trimming took 0 bases from V and 7 from J, leaving 16 bases between them. This CDR3 is 15 amino acids long.